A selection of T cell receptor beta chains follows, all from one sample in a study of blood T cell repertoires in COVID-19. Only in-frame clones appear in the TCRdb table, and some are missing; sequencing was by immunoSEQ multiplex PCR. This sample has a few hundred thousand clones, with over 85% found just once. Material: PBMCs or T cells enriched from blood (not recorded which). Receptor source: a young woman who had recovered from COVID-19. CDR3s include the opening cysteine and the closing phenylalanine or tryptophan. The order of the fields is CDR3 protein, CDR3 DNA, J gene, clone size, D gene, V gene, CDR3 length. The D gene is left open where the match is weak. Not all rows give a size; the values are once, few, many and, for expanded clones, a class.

CDR3 protein: CASSPGAVPYNEQFF
CDR3 DNA: TGTGCCAGCAGCCCAGGGGCGGTCCCCTACAATGAGCAGTTCTTC
J gene: TRBJ2-1
clone size: -
D gene: -
V gene: TRBV11-3
CDR3 length: 15

CDR3 protein: CATSEVPGELFF
CDR3 DNA: TGTGCCACTTCAGAAGTCCCCGGGGAGCTGTTTTTT
J gene: TRBJ2-2
clone size: -
D gene: -
V gene: TRBV24-1
CDR3 length: 12

CDR3 protein: CAWSVNRGQGGNQPQHF
CDR3 DNA: TGTGCCTGGAGTGTAAATAGGGGGCAAGGGGGCAATCAGCCCCAGCATTTT
J gene: TRBJ1-5
clone size: -
D gene: TRBD1
V gene: TRBV30
CDR3 length: 17

CDR3 protein: CASSLDGTGGIWGDEAFF
CDR3 DNA: TGTGCCAGCAGCTTGGATGGGACAGGGGGGATTTGGGGCGATGAAGCTTTCTTT
J gene: TRBJ1-1
clone size: -
D gene: TRBD1
V gene: TRBV5-4
CDR3 length: 18

CDR3 protein: CASGGRGPSYEQYF
CDR3 DNA: TGTGCCAGCGGGGGGCGGGGGCCTTCTTACGAGCAGTACTTC
J gene: TRBJ2-7
clone size: -
D gene: -
V gene: TRBV2
CDR3 length: 14

CDR3 protein: CASSLGNMRTNEKLFF
CDR3 DNA: TGTGCCAGCAGCCTGGGGAATATGAGGACTAATGAAAAACTGTTTTTT
J gene: TRBJ1-4
clone size: -
D gene: -
V gene: TRBV5-8
CDR3 length: 16

CDR3 protein: CASSLVDRNTEAFF
CDR3 DNA: TGTGCCAGCAGCTTAGTCGACAGGAACACTGAAGCTTTCTTT
J gene: TRBJ1-1
clone size: once
D gene: -
V gene: TRBV7-9
CDR3 length: 14

CDR3 protein: CASSPGDSTHSGNTIYF
CDR3 DNA: TGTGCCAGCAGCCCAGGGGACAGTACTCACTCTGGAAACACCATATATTTT
J gene: TRBJ1-3
clone size: -
D gene: TRBD1
V gene: TRBV9
CDR3 length: 17

CDR3 protein: CASSQDKNTEAFF
CDR3 DNA: TGTGCCAGCAGCCAAGACAAGAACACTGAAGCTTTCTTT
J gene: TRBJ1-1
clone size: -
D gene: -
V gene: TRBV3-1/TRBV3-2
CDR3 length: 13

CDR3 protein: CASSLRQGRKQFF
CDR3 DNA: TGTGCCAGCAGTTTAAGGCAGGGAAGGAAACAGTTCTTC
J gene: TRBJ2-1
clone size: -
D gene: -
V gene: TRBV12-3/TRBV12-4
CDR3 length: 13

CDR3 protein: CASRDRGSSTDTQYF
CDR3 DNA: TGTGCCAGCAGGGACAGGGGCTCTAGCACAGATACGCAGTATTTT
J gene: TRBJ2-3
clone size: once
D gene: TRBD1
V gene: TRBV27
CDR3 length: 15

CDR3 protein: CASSLSIEEAFF
CDR3 DNA: TGTGCCAGCAGTTTATCGATTGAGGAGGCTTTCTTT
J gene: TRBJ1-1
clone size: -
D gene: -
V gene: TRBV27
CDR3 length: 12

CDR3 protein: CASSPRTQGKLFF
CDR3 DNA: TGTGCCAGCAGCCCGAGAACGCAGGGGAAACTGTTTTTT
J gene: TRBJ1-4
clone size: -
D gene: -
V gene: TRBV7-2
CDR3 length: 13

CDR3 protein: CASSPRAGGSYEQYF
CDR3 DNA: TGTGCCAGCTCACCAAGGGCGGGAGGCAGCTACGAGCAGTACTTC
J gene: TRBJ2-7
clone size: once
D gene: TRBD2
V gene: TRBV18
CDR3 length: 15

CDR3 protein: CASLGRGDSTDTQYF
CDR3 DNA: TGTGCCAGTCTCGGGCGGGGGGATAGCACAGATACGCAGTATTTT
J gene: TRBJ2-3
clone size: -
D gene: TRBD2
V gene: TRBV10-3
CDR3 length: 15

CDR3 protein: CAISESQPGQGVNQPQHF
CDR3 DNA: TGTGCCATCAGTGAGTCACAACCAGGACAGGGAGTTAATCAGCCCCAGCATTTT
J gene: TRBJ1-5
clone size: -
D gene: TRBD1
V gene: TRBV10-3
CDR3 length: 18

CDR3 protein: CASSSTTVTYEQYF
CDR3 DNA: TGCGCCAGCAGCTCGACGACAGTCACCTACGAGCAGTACTTC
J gene: TRBJ2-7
clone size: -
D gene: -
V gene: TRBV5-1
CDR3 length: 14

CDR3 protein: CSVEGGQGWADTQYF
CDR3 DNA: TGCAGCGTTGAAGGGGGGCAGGGGTGGGCAGATACGCAGTATTTT
J gene: TRBJ2-3
clone size: -
D gene: -
V gene: TRBV29-1
CDR3 length: 15

CDR3 protein: CASSSRTSDSYNEQFF
CDR3 DNA: TGTGCCAGCAGTTCCCGGACTAGCGACTCCTACAATGAGCAGTTCTTC
J gene: TRBJ2-1
clone size: -
D gene: TRBD2
V gene: TRBV2
CDR3 length: 16

CDR3 protein: CASRPGKYSYEQYF
CDR3 DNA: TGTGCCAGTAGGCCGGGGAAATACTCCTACGAGCAGTACTTC
J gene: TRBJ2-7
clone size: -
D gene: -
V gene: TRBV19
CDR3 length: 14

CDR3 protein: CASSSSGNTEAFF
CDR3 DNA: TGTGCCAGCAGTAGCTCAGGAAACACTGAAGCTTTCTTT
J gene: TRBJ1-1
clone size: -
D gene: -
V gene: TRBV6-5
CDR3 length: 13

CDR3 protein: CASSDPRLGNTEAFF
CDR3 DNA: TGTGCCAGCAGTGATCCCCGCCTAGGGAACACTGAAGCTTTCTTT
J gene: TRBJ1-1
clone size: -
D gene: -
V gene: TRBV6-1
CDR3 length: 15

CDR3 protein: CASSSRGGAFF
CDR3 DNA: TGTGCCAGCAGCTCCAGGGGCGGAGCTTTCTTT
J gene: TRBJ1-1
clone size: -
D gene: -
V gene: TRBV14
CDR3 length: 11

CDR3 protein: CASSITWSSYEQYF
CDR3 DNA: TGTGCCAGTAGTATCACGTGGAGCTCCTACGAGCAGTACTTC
J gene: TRBJ2-7
clone size: -
D gene: -
V gene: TRBV19
CDR3 length: 14

CDR3 protein: CAISYGGDKGGLYGYTF
CDR3 DNA: TGTGCCATCAGTTACGGGGGAGATAAGGGCGGTCTCTATGGCTACACCTTC
J gene: TRBJ1-2
clone size: -
D gene: -
V gene: TRBV10-3
CDR3 length: 17

CDR3 protein: CASSPPFGGLDYGYTF
CDR3 DNA: TGTGCCAGCTCACCACCCTTCGGGGGGTTGGACTATGGCTACACCTTC
J gene: TRBJ1-2
clone size: -
D gene: -
V gene: TRBV18
CDR3 length: 16

CDR3 protein: CAWTQRGVEAFF
CDR3 DNA: TGTGCTTGGACTCAACGGGGAGTTGAGGCTTTCTTT
J gene: TRBJ1-1
clone size: -
D gene: -
V gene: TRBV30
CDR3 length: 12

CDR3 protein: CASSYSYTEAFF
CDR3 DNA: TGTGCCAGCAGTTATAGCTACACTGAAGCTTTCTTT
J gene: TRBJ1-1
clone size: -
D gene: -
V gene: TRBV6-2/TRBV6-3
CDR3 length: 12

CDR3 protein: CASGQGQYGYTF
CDR3 DNA: TGTGCCAGTGGACAGGGCCAGTATGGCTACACCTTC
J gene: TRBJ1-2
clone size: -
D gene: TRBD1
V gene: TRBV2
CDR3 length: 12